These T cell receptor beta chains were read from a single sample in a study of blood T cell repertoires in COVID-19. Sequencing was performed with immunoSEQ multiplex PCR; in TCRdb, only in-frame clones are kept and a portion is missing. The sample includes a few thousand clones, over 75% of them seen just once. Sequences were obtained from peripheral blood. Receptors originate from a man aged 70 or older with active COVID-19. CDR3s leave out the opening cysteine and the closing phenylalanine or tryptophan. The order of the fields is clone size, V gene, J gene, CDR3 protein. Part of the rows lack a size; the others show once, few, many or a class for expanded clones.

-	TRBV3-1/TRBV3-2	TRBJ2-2	ASSQQGEAGELF
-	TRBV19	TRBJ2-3	ASSDGTARGDTQY
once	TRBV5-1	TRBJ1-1	ASSASYRGGTEAF
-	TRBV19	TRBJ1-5	ASSMGRTADQPQH
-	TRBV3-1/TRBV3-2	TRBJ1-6	ASSQVPNSYNSPLH
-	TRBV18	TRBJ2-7	ASSPLGTGAQTAREQY
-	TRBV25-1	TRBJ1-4	ASSKSNRVWGEKLF
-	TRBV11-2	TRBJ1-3	ASSFSSSGNTIY
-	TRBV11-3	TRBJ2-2	ASSLGLGETGELF
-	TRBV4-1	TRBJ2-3	ASSQEDRGPTDTQY
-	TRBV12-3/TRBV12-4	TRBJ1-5	ASSFGRVQPQH
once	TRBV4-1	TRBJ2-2	ASSHPGLAPTGELF
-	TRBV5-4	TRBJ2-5	ASRGEVDSKETQY
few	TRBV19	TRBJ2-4	ASSPGGTVAKNIQY
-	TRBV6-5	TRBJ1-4	ASSHVEEKLF
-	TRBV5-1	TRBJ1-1	ASRGQANTEAF
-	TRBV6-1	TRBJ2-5	ASSEAGTRETQY
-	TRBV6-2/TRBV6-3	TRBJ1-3	ASSYSKLGNTIY
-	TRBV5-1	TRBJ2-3	ASSLAAASGGPTDTQY
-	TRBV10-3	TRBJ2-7	AIRQDYEQY
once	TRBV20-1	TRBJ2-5	SAAGVQTQY
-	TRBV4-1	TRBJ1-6	ASSQGVGGQSNSPLH
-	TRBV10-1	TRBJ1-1	ASSFGHRRNTEAF
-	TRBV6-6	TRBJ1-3	ASSAGYRGPGNTIY
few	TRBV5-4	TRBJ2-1	ASSSLDRADEQF
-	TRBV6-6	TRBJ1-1	ATKAGIMNTEAF
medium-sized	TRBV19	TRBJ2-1	ASSTGQGNYNEQF
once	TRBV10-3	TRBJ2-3	AISEGAGAGSDTQY
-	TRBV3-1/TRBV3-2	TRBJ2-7	ASSQDRNGQSYEQY
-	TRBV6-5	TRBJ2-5	ASSYGAERETQY
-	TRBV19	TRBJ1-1	ASSIDFGGVNTEAF
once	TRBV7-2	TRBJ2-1	ASSVSANNEQF
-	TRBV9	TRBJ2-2	ASSAGTGGVGELF
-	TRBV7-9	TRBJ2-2	ASSRPVVNTGELF
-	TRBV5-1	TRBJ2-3	ASIPSGGGTDTQY
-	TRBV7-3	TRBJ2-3	ASSPTSGGGTDTQY
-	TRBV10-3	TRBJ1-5	AISESGTGGWTDQPQH
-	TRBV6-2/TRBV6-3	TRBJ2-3	ASSPTSGRATDTQY
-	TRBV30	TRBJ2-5	AWRGGGETQY
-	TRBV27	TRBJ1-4	ASKPWRRGNLGVYEKLF
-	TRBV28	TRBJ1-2	ASSLGGQGAAKGYT
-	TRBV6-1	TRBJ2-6	ASSDPGVSGANVLT
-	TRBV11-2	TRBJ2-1	ASSLDPPGTSSYNEQF
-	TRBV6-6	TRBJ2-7	ASSYGGSGEQY
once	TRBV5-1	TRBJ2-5	ASSESLAGGTETQY
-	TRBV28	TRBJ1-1	ASSLPGQASRGNTEAF
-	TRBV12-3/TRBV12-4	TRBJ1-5	ASSYPGQPQH
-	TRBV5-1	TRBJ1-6	ASSHPREGGSPLH
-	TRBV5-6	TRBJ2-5	ASSTPQGPQETQY
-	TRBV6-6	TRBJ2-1	ASSHSSGGNEQF
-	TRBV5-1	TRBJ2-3	ASSLAGEFWSTDTQY
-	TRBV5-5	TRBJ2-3	ASSWGSTDTQY
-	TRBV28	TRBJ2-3	ASTPGGAYTQY
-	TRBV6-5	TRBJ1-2	ASSIRTGYGYT